A selection of T cell receptor beta chains follows, all from one sample in a study of T cells in Graves' hyperthyroidism and ophthalmopathy. TCRdb recomputed calls from the multiplex PCR reads with MiXCR, one row per CDR3 protein. This sample carries approximately 560,000 distinct CDR3 sequences, roughly 14% of them seen once, and the ten largest clones take 7.3%. Sequenced sample: blood. These receptors all stem from a woman younger than 45 with Graves' hyperthyroidism. Each CDR3 is given with its conserved first and last residue. A D gene is named only where the DNA matches it firmly. A row's size may be missing; if present it is once, few, many or a size class.

abundance: .; j_gene: TRBJ2-7; v_gene: TRBV11-2; d_gene: .; CDR3nt: TGTGTCAGCAGCTCCGGCGCCTACGAGCAGTACTTC; CDR3aa: CVSSSGAYEQYF
abundance: .; j_gene: TRBJ1-2; v_gene: TRBV3-1; d_gene: .; CDR3nt: TGTGCCAGCAGCCAACGGGCCACCCAGGAGGAGGGCTACACCTTC; CDR3aa: CASSQRATQEEGYTF
abundance: few; j_gene: TRBJ2-7; v_gene: TRBV19; d_gene: .; CDR3nt: TGTGCCAGTAGTCCCTCGGGGACCTGGTCGCGCTACGAGCAGTACTTC; CDR3aa: CASSPSGTWSRYEQYF
abundance: many; j_gene: TRBJ1-5; v_gene: TRBV6-6; d_gene: .; CDR3nt: TGTGCCAGCAGTTACTCTCGCGGGGCCGCGGGGGATCAGCCCCAGCATTTT; CDR3aa: CASSYSRGAAGDQPQHF
abundance: .; j_gene: TRBJ2-3; v_gene: TRBV6-1; d_gene: .; CDR3nt: TGTGCCAGCAGTGAATCTTTACAGGGCACAGATACGCAGTATTTT; CDR3aa: CASSESLQGTDTQYF
abundance: .; j_gene: TRBJ1-5; v_gene: TRBV2; d_gene: .; CDR3nt: TGTGCCAGCAGTGAATTTAGGGCTAGCAATCAGCCCCAGCATTTT; CDR3aa: CASSEFRASNQPQHF
abundance: many; j_gene: TRBJ1-2; v_gene: TRBV30; d_gene: .; CDR3nt: TGTGCCTGGAGTATAGGACAGCGATACTATGGCTACACCTTC; CDR3aa: CAWSIGQRYYGYTF
abundance: few; j_gene: TRBJ2-7; v_gene: TRBV20-1; d_gene: .; CDR3nt: TGCAGTGCTGGGGCGGGACGGAACTACGAGCAGTACTTC; CDR3aa: CSAGAGRNYEQYF
abundance: .; j_gene: TRBJ2-7; v_gene: TRBV9; d_gene: .; CDR3nt: TGTGCCAGCAGCGTAGCTGCGGAGGCCGGGTACGAGCAGTACTTC; CDR3aa: CASSVAAEAGYEQYF
abundance: few; j_gene: TRBJ1-4; v_gene: TRBV6-1; d_gene: .; CDR3nt: TGTGCCAGCAGTCAGCATGCAACTAATGAAAAACTGTTTTTT; CDR3aa: CASSQHATNEKLFF
abundance: .; j_gene: TRBJ2-3; v_gene: TRBV28; d_gene: TRBD2; CDR3nt: TGTGCCAGCAGTTCCAGTAGCGGGAGGGGAACAGATACGCAGTATTTT; CDR3aa: CASSSSSGRGTDTQYF
abundance: few; j_gene: TRBJ2-7; v_gene: TRBV29-1; d_gene: TRBD1; CDR3nt: TGCAGCGTTGATGGGACAGGGGCCTCTTACGAGCAGTACTTC; CDR3aa: CSVDGTGASYEQYF
abundance: many; j_gene: TRBJ1-2; v_gene: TRBV27; d_gene: .; CDR3nt: TGTGCCAGCAGTTTCGGGCGGGTTAACTATGGCTACACCTTC; CDR3aa: CASSFGRVNYGYTF
abundance: few; j_gene: TRBJ2-1; v_gene: TRBV19; d_gene: TRBD2; CDR3nt: TGTGCCATTGGTTCCCCGACTAGCGCCGTCATGAATGAGCAGTTCTTC; CDR3aa: CAIGSPTSAVMNEQFF
abundance: many; j_gene: TRBJ1-5; v_gene: TRBV7-9; d_gene: .; CDR3nt: TGTGCCAGCAGCTCAGGACGGTATAGCAATCAGCCCCAGCATTTT; CDR3aa: CASSSGRYSNQPQHF
abundance: many; j_gene: TRBJ2-1; v_gene: TRBV11-2; d_gene: TRBD2; CDR3nt: TGTGCCAGCAGCGTCACCGGGACTAGCGACAATGAGCAGTTCTTC; CDR3aa: CASSVTGTSDNEQFF
abundance: few; j_gene: TRBJ2-7; v_gene: TRBV6-5; d_gene: TRBD1; CDR3nt: TGTGCCAGCAGTTACGATGGCAGGGGGTTTTCCTACGAGCAGTACTTC; CDR3aa: CASSYDGRGFSYEQYF
abundance: many; j_gene: TRBJ1-1; v_gene: TRBV11-2; d_gene: .; CDR3nt: TGTGCCAGCAGCTCCCTGGGGGGCAAGAACACTGAAGCTTTCTTT; CDR3aa: CASSSLGGKNTEAFF
abundance: many; j_gene: TRBJ1-4; v_gene: TRBV12-3/TRBV12-4; d_gene: TRBD1; CDR3nt: TGTGCCAGCAGTACAAGGACAGGGATTGGGCATGATGAAAAACTGTTTTTT; CDR3aa: CASSTRTGIGHDEKLFF
abundance: once; j_gene: TRBJ2-3; v_gene: TRBV6-1; d_gene: .; CDR3nt: TGTGCCAGCAGTGACGACCAAGATACGCAGTATTTT; CDR3aa: CASSDDQDTQYF
abundance: many; j_gene: TRBJ2-5; v_gene: TRBV6-2/TRBV6-3; d_gene: TRBD2; CDR3nt: TGTGCCAGCAGAAGGGATAGCGGGAGGCAAGAGACCCAGTACTTC; CDR3aa: CASRRDSGRQETQYF
abundance: .; j_gene: TRBJ2-4; v_gene: TRBV5-5; d_gene: .; CDR3nt: TGTGCCAGCAGCCTGGGCAGTTTCGACATTCAGTACTTC; CDR3aa: CASSLGSFDIQYF
abundance: many; j_gene: TRBJ2-1; v_gene: TRBV30; d_gene: .; CDR3nt: TGTGCCGTTCGCTCCTACAATGAGCAGTTCTTC; CDR3aa: CAVRSYNEQFF
abundance: many; j_gene: TRBJ2-1; v_gene: TRBV10-3; d_gene: TRBD2; CDR3nt: TGTGCCATTAGCGGGAGGGGTAACAATGAGCAGTTCTTC; CDR3aa: CAISGRGNNEQFF
abundance: many; j_gene: TRBJ1-5; v_gene: TRBV6-2/TRBV6-3; d_gene: TRBD1; CDR3nt: TGTGCCAGCAGTTGGGGACAGATGAATCAGCCCCAGCATTTT; CDR3aa: CASSWGQMNQPQHF
abundance: many; j_gene: TRBJ2-7; v_gene: TRBV27; d_gene: TRBD2; CDR3nt: TGTGCCAGCAGCCTTTGGGGACTAGCGGGGGCGGGAGAGCAGTACTTC; CDR3aa: CASSLWGLAGAGEQYF
abundance: .; j_gene: TRBJ2-3; v_gene: TRBV29-1; d_gene: TRBD2; CDR3nt: TGCAGCACTAGCGGGGGGGCCGTAAATACGCAGTATTTT; CDR3aa: CSTSGGAVNTQYF
abundance: few; j_gene: TRBJ2-3; v_gene: TRBV6-2/TRBV6-3; d_gene: TRBD2; CDR3nt: TGTGCCAGCAGTGACGCCGGGGGGGCGGGCTGGACGCAGTATTTT; CDR3aa: CASSDAGGAGWTQYF
abundance: .; j_gene: TRBJ2-7; v_gene: TRBV9; d_gene: TRBD1; CDR3nt: TGTGCCAGCAGCGTAGACGACAGGGGGCTGGGGGAGCAGTACTTC; CDR3aa: CASSVDDRGLGEQYF
abundance: once; j_gene: TRBJ2-2; v_gene: TRBV20-1; d_gene: .; CDR3nt: TGCAGTGCTAGAGGGGGGACCGCGAACACCGGGGAGCCGTTTTTT; CDR3aa: CSARGGTANTGEPFF
abundance: many; j_gene: TRBJ2-7; v_gene: TRBV20-1; d_gene: TRBD2; CDR3nt: TGCAGTTCTTTAGCGGGAGCCCCTTTCGAGCAGTACTTC; CDR3aa: CSSLAGAPFEQYF
abundance: .; j_gene: TRBJ2-7; v_gene: TRBV6-5; d_gene: TRBD2; CDR3nt: TGTGCCAGCAGTTATGACTGGGAGGGGGAGCAGTACTTC; CDR3aa: CASSYDWEGEQYF
abundance: many; j_gene: TRBJ2-5; v_gene: TRBV7-9; d_gene: TRBD1; CDR3nt: TGTGCCAGCAGCTTAGGCCTGGGACAGGGAGAAGAGACCCAGTACTTC; CDR3aa: CASSLGLGQGEETQYF
abundance: many; j_gene: TRBJ1-5; v_gene: TRBV19; d_gene: .; CDR3nt: TGTGCCAGTAGTCTTTCGCCGGGCGATGGACAGCCCCAGCATTTT; CDR3aa: CASSLSPGDGQPQHF
abundance: many; j_gene: TRBJ1-2; v_gene: TRBV6-2/TRBV6-3; d_gene: .; CDR3nt: TGTGCCAGCAGTTACGGCAGCAACGGCTACACCTTC; CDR3aa: CASSYGSNGYTF
abundance: many; j_gene: TRBJ2-1; v_gene: TRBV11-2; d_gene: TRBD2; CDR3nt: TGTGCCAGCAGCTTATTAACCGGGACTAGCGGATACAATGAGCAGTTCTTC; CDR3aa: CASSLLTGTSGYNEQFF
abundance: many; j_gene: TRBJ2-3; v_gene: TRBV12-3/TRBV12-4; d_gene: TRBD1; CDR3nt: TGTGCCAGCAGTTTGGAGGGACAGGGGAGGAGTACGCAGTATTTT; CDR3aa: CASSLEGQGRSTQYF
abundance: .; j_gene: TRBJ2-1; v_gene: TRBV30; d_gene: .; CDR3nt: TGTGCCTGGAGTGTGACCGGGCTCTACAATGAGCAGTTCTTC; CDR3aa: CAWSVTGLYNEQFF
abundance: .; j_gene: TRBJ2-3; v_gene: TRBV30; d_gene: .; CDR3nt: TGTGCCAACGCGCCTGGGGGGGCCTTAGATACGCAGTATTTT; CDR3aa: CANAPGGALDTQYF
abundance: many; j_gene: TRBJ1-1; v_gene: TRBV30; d_gene: .; CDR3nt: TGTGCCTGGACCCGTCAGGCCGTGAACACTGAAGCTTTCTTT; CDR3aa: CAWTRQAVNTEAFF
abundance: many; j_gene: TRBJ2-2; v_gene: TRBV6-1; d_gene: .; CDR3nt: TGTGCCAGCAGTCAACGGGGTTCGGGGAACACCGGGGAGCTGTTTTTT; CDR3aa: CASSQRGSGNTGELFF
abundance: .; j_gene: TRBJ2-1; v_gene: TRBV7-8; d_gene: .; CDR3nt: TGTGCCAGCAGCTTAGTAAATAGTGGCTCCTACAATGAGCAGTTCTTC; CDR3aa: CASSLVNSGSYNEQFF
abundance: many; j_gene: TRBJ1-1; v_gene: TRBV30; d_gene: .; CDR3nt: TGTGCCCGGGAGCAAATGAACACTGAAGCTTTCTTT; CDR3aa: CAREQMNTEAFF
abundance: many; j_gene: TRBJ1-1; v_gene: TRBV4-1; d_gene: .; CDR3nt: TGCGCCAGCAGCCAAGATCCCAGGGCTGGCACTGAAGCTTTCTTT; CDR3aa: CASSQDPRAGTEAFF
abundance: .; j_gene: TRBJ2-6; v_gene: TRBV19; d_gene: .; CDR3nt: TGTGCCAGTAGATCCCCGAAGGGGAGCGCCCGCTCTGGGGCCAACGTCCTGACTTTC; CDR3aa: CASRSPKGSARSGANVLTF
abundance: few; j_gene: TRBJ2-3; v_gene: TRBV9; d_gene: TRBD2; CDR3nt: TGTGCCAGCAGCGTAGTTCCGGGAGGTGCAGATACGCAGTATTTT; CDR3aa: CASSVVPGGADTQYF
abundance: .; j_gene: TRBJ1-3; v_gene: TRBV7-9; d_gene: .; CDR3nt: TGTGCCAGCAGCTTAGCGCAAGGGGTCGGAAACACCATATATTTT; CDR3aa: CASSLAQGVGNTIYF
abundance: many; j_gene: TRBJ2-1; v_gene: TRBV28; d_gene: TRBD2; CDR3nt: TGTGCCAGCAGGGGACTAGCGGGATACAATGAGCAGTTCTTC; CDR3aa: CASRGLAGYNEQFF
abundance: many; j_gene: TRBJ1-2; v_gene: TRBV20-1; d_gene: .; CDR3nt: TGCAGTGCGCCCCTCACAGGGACGGCCTATGGCTACACCTTC; CDR3aa: CSAPLTGTAYGYTF
abundance: few; j_gene: TRBJ2-7; v_gene: TRBV30; d_gene: TRBD2; CDR3nt: TGTGCCTGGAGTACAAAGCTCGGGACTAGCGGGAGCTACGAGCAGTACTTC; CDR3aa: CAWSTKLGTSGSYEQYF
abundance: few; j_gene: TRBJ2-1; v_gene: TRBV6-4; d_gene: TRBD2; CDR3nt: TGTGCCAGCAGTGAAACCGGGACTAGCGGGAATGATGAGCAGTTCTTC; CDR3aa: CASSETGTSGNDEQFF
abundance: many; j_gene: TRBJ1-6; v_gene: TRBV2; d_gene: .; CDR3nt: TGTGCCAGCAGTGAATTAGAAAATTCACCCCTCCACTTT; CDR3aa: CASSELENSPLHF
abundance: many; j_gene: TRBJ1-4; v_gene: TRBV12-3/TRBV12-4; d_gene: .; CDR3nt: TGTGCCAGCAGTTTGAGGGGCAGGGTTAATGAAAAACTGTTTTTT; CDR3aa: CASSLRGRVNEKLFF
abundance: many; j_gene: TRBJ2-7; v_gene: TRBV20-1; d_gene: .; CDR3nt: TGCAGTGTCGCGCTGGAATACTACGAGCAGTACTTC; CDR3aa: CSVALEYYEQYF
abundance: .; j_gene: TRBJ1-2; v_gene: TRBV7-2; d_gene: .; CDR3nt: TGTGCCAGCAGCTTAGGGGACTGGATGGGCTACACCTTC; CDR3aa: CASSLGDWMGYTF
abundance: many; j_gene: TRBJ1-5; v_gene: TRBV12-3/TRBV12-4; d_gene: .; CDR3nt: TGTGCCAGCAGTTTACAGGGTTCTCAGCCCCAGCATTTT; CDR3aa: CASSLQGSQPQHF
abundance: many; j_gene: TRBJ2-1; v_gene: TRBV7-2; d_gene: .; CDR3nt: TGTGCCAGCAGCTTAATAGGGGGCTCCTACAATGAGCAGTTCTTC; CDR3aa: CASSLIGGSYNEQFF
abundance: many; j_gene: TRBJ2-2; v_gene: TRBV6-5; d_gene: .; CDR3nt: TGTGCCAGCAGTTACTCCTGGCCCACGTACGATGCCGGGGAGCTGTTTTTT; CDR3aa: CASSYSWPTYDAGELFF
abundance: few; j_gene: TRBJ1-3; v_gene: TRBV4-2; d_gene: .; CDR3nt: TGTGCCAGCAGCCAAGATTATATGAGTACCTCTGGAAACACCATATATTTT; CDR3aa: CASSQDYMSTSGNTIYF